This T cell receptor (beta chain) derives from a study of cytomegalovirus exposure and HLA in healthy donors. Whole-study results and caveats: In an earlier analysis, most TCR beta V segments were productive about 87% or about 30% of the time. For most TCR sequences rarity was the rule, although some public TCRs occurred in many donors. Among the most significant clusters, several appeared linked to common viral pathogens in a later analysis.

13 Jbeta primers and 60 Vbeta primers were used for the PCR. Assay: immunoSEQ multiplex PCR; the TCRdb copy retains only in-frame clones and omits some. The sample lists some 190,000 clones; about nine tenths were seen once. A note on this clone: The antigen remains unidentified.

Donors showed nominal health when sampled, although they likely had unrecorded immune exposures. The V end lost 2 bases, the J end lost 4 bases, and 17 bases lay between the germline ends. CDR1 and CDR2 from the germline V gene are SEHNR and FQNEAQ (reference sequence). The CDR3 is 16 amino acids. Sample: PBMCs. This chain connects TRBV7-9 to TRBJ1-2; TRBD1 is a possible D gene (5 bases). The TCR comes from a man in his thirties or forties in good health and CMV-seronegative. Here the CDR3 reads CASSLSTVQGAYGYTF. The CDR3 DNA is TGTGCCAGCAGCTTAAGTACCGTGCAGGGTGCCTATGGCTACACCTTC. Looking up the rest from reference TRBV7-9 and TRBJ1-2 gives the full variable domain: DTGVSQNPRHKITKRGQNVTFRCDPISEHNRLYWYRQTLGQGPEFLTYFQNEAQLEKSRLLSDRFSAERPKGSFSTLEIQRTEQGDSAMYLCASSLSTVQGAYGYTFGSGTRLTVV.